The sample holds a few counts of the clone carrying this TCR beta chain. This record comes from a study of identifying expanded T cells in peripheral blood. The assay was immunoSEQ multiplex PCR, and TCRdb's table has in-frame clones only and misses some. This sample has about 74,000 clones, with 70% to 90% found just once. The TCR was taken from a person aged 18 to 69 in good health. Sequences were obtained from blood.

This CDR3 reads CASSLVRTAGYGYTF. For the CDR3, the DNA is TGTGCCAGCAGCTTGGTTAGGACAGCCGGGTATGGCTACACCTTC. The V and J genes are TRBV5-6 and TRBJ1-2, with D possibly being TRBD1 (6 bases). Germline lookup yields CDR1 SGHDT and CDR2 YYEEEE. Trimming took off 0 bases at V and 5 bases at J, with 14 bases between the two ends. The CDR3 is made up of 15 amino acids. Combining the CDR3 with reference TRBV5-6 and TRBJ1-2 gives the whole variable domain DAGVTQSPTHLIKTRGQQVTLRCSPKSGHDTVSWYQQALGQGPQFIFQYYEEEERQRGNFPDRFSGHQFPNYSSELNVNALLLGDSALYLCASSLVRTAGYGYTFGSGTRLTVV.